The T cell receptor beta chain described here comes from a study of CD8 T cells in ankylosing spondylitis. Whole-study results and caveats: It was reported that disease-linked clones were significantly enriched in matched ankylosing spondylitis synovial fluid. Prior literature has documented some motif variants in synovial fluid and blood from reactive arthritis. Blood of patients with ankylosing spondylitis appeared to be characterized by a TCR beta motif of 8 or 9 highly homologous variants.

Each TCR beta library was made by quantitative 5'-RACE that incorporated molecular barcodes. TCRdb redid the calling of the 5' RACE reads with MiXCR, one entry per CDR3 protein. This sample yields 150,000 to 200,000 distinct CDR3 sequences, of which around a tenth are seen a single time; about 29% belongs to the top ten. There are 17 residues in the CDR3. CDR1 SGHTA and CDR2 FQGNSA come from the germline V gene. V gave up 2 bases and J gave up 7 bases; unmatched junction bases: 12. This clonotype was recorded a few times. Its antigen is unidentified. This chain connects TRBV7-2 to TRBJ1-2; TRBD1 matches at 11 bases. The sequencing sample was made of blood, either unsorted or a sorted T cell fraction (not recorded which). The TCR originated in a male donor with ankylosing spondylitis or in good health (not recorded which). The CDR3 DNA is TGTGCCAGCAGCTTAATCACCGGGACAGGGGGTTTAGTTGGCTACACCTTC. It yields the protein CASSLITGTGGLVGYTF. The variable domain in full, with the rest retrieved from reference TRBV7-2 and TRBJ1-2, is GAGVSQSPSNKVTEKGKDVELRCDPISGHTALYWYRQSLGQGLEFLIYFQGNSAPDKSGLPSDRFSAERTGGSVSTLTIQRTQQEDSAVYLCASSLITGTGGLVGYTFGSGTRLTVV.